A single sample gave rise to the 2 T cell receptor beta chains below, sequenced in a study of CD8+CD57+ T cells in acquired aplastic anemia listed by TCRdb under 2018. Sequencing took place on an Illumina HiSeq 2000. TCR beta VDJ combination and CDR3 sequence profiling used genomic DNA as the template. The public reads were reprocessed in TCRdb via fastp at Q25 and MiXCR, keeping in-frame beta chains. Entries that share a CDR3 protein sequence are merged under the most common genes and DNA. The sample table records fewer than 100,000 distinct CDR3 sequences; approximately 46% of these occur just once. Together, the top ten hold 65% to 80% of the sample. The sequenced sample consisted of sorted CD4+, CD8+, or CD8+CD57+ T cells (not recorded which) from PBMCs. These receptors came from a human donor in good health, serving as a control.

This clonotype showed up many times. The V and J genes are TRBV7-9 and TRBJ2-1; D is unclear. This CDR3 spans 14 amino acids. CDR1 and CDR2 from the germline V gene are SEHNR and FQNEAQ (reference sequence). The V end was cut by 5 bases, the J end by 1 base, with 9 bases between. The CDR3 nucleotides read TGTGCCAGCAGCCCAACACTTTCCTACAATGAGCAGTTCTTC. Encoded protein: CASSPTLSYNEQFF.

This chain connects TRBV15 to TRBJ2-7, with D tentatively TRBD1 (6 bases). Germline-derived CDR1 and CDR2 are LNHNV and YYDKDF (reference sequence). CDR3 size: 14 residues. V was shortened by 4 bases and J by 2 bases, with 12 bases between the two germline ends. The CDR3 protein is CATSTWDTPYEQYF. CDR3 in DNA: TGTGCCACCAGCACCTGGGACACCCCCTACGAGCAGTACTTC.